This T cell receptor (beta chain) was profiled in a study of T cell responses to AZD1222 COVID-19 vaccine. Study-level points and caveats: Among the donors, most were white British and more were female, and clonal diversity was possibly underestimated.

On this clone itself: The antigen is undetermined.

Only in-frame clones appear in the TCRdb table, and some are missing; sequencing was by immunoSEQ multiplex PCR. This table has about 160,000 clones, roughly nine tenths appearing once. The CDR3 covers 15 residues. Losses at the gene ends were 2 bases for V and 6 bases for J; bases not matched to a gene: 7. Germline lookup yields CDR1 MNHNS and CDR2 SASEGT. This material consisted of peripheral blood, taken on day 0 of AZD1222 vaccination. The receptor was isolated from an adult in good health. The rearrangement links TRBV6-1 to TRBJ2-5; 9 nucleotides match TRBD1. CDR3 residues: CASSESLDRGKTQYF. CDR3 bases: TGTGCCAGCAGTGAATCTCTGGACAGGGGAAAGACCCAGTACTTC.